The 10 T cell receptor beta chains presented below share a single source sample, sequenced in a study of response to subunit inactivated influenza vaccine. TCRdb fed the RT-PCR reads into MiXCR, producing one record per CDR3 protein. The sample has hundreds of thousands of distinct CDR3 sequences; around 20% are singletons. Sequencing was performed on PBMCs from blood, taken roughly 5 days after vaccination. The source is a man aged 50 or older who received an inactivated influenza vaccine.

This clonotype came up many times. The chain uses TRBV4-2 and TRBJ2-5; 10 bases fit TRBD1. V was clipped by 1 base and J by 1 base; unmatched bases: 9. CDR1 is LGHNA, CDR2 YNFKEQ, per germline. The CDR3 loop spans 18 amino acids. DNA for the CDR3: TGTGCCAGCAGCCAAGCGCTCGGACAGGGGGAAGGCCAAGAGACCCAGTACTTC. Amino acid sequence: CASSQALGQGEGQETQYF.

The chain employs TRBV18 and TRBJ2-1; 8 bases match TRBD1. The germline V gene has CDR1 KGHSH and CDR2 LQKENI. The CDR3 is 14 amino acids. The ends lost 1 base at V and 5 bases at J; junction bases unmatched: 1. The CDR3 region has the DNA TGTGCCAGCTCACCACGGACAGGGCACAATGAGCAGTTCTTC. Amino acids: CASSPRTGHNEQFF.

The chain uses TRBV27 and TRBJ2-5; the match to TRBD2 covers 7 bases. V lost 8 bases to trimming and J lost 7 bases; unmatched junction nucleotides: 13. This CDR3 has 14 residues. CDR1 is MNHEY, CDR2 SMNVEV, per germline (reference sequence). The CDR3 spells CASAGLGGLGTQYF. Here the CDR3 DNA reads TGTGCCAGCGCTGGACTGGGGGGGTTAGGGACCCAGTACTTC.

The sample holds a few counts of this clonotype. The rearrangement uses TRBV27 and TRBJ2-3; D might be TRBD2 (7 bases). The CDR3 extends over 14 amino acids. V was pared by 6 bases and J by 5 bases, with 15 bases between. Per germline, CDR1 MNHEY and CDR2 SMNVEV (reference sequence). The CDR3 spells CASRLRGGGDTQYF. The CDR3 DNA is TGTGCCAGCAGACTTAGGGGGGGCGGAGATACGCAGTATTTT.

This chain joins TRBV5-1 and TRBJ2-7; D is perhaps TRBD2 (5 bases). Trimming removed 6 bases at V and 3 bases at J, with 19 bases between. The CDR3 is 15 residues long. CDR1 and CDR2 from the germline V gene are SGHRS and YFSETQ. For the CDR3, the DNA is TGCGCCAGCACGGGGAACCTGGGCCGATACTACGAGCAGTACTTC. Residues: CASTGNLGRYYEQYF.

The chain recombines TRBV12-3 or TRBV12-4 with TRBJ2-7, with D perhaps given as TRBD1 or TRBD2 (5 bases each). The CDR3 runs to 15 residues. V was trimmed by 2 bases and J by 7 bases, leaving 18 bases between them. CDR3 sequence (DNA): TGTGCCAGCAGTTTAAGGGGTCTAGCCTGCAGGGAGCAGTACTTC. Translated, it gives CASSLRGLACREQYF.

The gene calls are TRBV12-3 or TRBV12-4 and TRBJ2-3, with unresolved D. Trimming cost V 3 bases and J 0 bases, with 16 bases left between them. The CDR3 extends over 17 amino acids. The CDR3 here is CASSFTLLAPSTDTQYF. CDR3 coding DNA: TGTGCCAGCAGTTTCACCCTCCTCGCGCCCAGCACAGATACGCAGTATTTT.

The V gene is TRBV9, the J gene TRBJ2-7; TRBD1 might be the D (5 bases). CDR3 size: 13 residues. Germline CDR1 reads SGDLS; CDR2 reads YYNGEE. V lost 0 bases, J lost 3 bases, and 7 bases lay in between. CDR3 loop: CASSVDQGYEQYF. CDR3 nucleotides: TGTGCCAGCAGCGTAGATCAGGGCTACGAGCAGTACTTC.

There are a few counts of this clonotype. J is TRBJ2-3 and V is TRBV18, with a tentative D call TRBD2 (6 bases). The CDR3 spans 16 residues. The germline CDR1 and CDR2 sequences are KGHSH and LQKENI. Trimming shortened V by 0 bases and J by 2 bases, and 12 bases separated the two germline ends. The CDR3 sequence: CASSPPMGGSTDTQYF. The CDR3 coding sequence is TGTGCCAGCTCACCACCAATGGGAGGCTCCACAGATACGCAGTATTTT.

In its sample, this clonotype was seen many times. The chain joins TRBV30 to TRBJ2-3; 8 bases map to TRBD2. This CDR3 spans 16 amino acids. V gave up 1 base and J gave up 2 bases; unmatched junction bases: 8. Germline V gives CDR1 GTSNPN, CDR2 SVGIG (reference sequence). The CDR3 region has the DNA TGTGCCTGGAGTGCTGATAGCGGGGTGAACACAGATACGCAGTATTTT. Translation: CAWSADSGVNTDTQYF.